The 20 T cell receptor beta chains in this list originate from one sample, sequenced in a study of blood T cell repertoires in COVID-19. TCRdb's copy holds only in-frame clones and misses some; the assay was immunoSEQ multiplex PCR. There are some 390,000 clones in the sample; about 87% occur only once, and roughly 2.1% lies in the top ten. Sequencing used peripheral blood. These receptors were collected from a woman aged 55-69 years with COVID-19, enrolled during active disease.

The J gene is TRBJ1-2, the V gene TRBV10-3, with TRBD1 identical over 11 bases. Germline V lookup: CDR1 ENHRY, CDR2 SYGVKD. CDR3 length: 15 residues. The ends lost 3 bases at V and 4 bases at J; junction bases unmatched: 4. CDR3 protein: CAISDRDRGTYGYTF. The CDR3 DNA sequence: TGTGCCATCAGTGATAGGGACAGGGGGACCTATGGCTACACCTTC.

The chain joins TRBV9 to TRBJ2-7, with 7 bases aligning to TRBD2. Germline CDR1 is SGDLS and CDR2 is YYNGEE. The CDR3 runs to 14 residues. The V and J ends lost 4 bases and 7 bases, in that order; junction bases with no gene match: 11. The chain's CDR3 is CASSPSPGLGEQYF. For the CDR3, the DNA is TGTGCCAGCAGCCCCTCCCCAGGACTAGGAGAGCAGTACTTC.

The CDR3: CASRPDRNTEAFF. In nucleotides, the CDR3 is TGTGCCAGCAGACCTGACAGGAACACTGAAGCTTTCTTT. The chain is built from TRBV12-3 or TRBV12-4 and TRBJ1-1; a possible D gene is TRBD1 (5 bases). The CDR3 loop spans 13 amino acids. The V end lost 6 bases, the J end lost 1 base, and 9 bases lay between the germline ends.

The V call is TRBV19, the J call TRBJ1-2; no reliable D call. Germline CDR1 reads LNHDA; CDR2 reads SQIVND (reference sequence). The V and J ends lost 8 bases and 8 bases respectively, with 12 bases between them. CDR3 length equals 11 residues. CDR3 residues: CASRLNFGYTF. The CDR3 region has the DNA TGTGCCAGTCGTTTAAATTTCGGCTACACCTTC.

This clone is a singleton in its sample. The V call is TRBV11-1, the J call TRBJ2-3; D is ambiguous. This CDR3 is 13 amino acids long. V lost 5 bases and J 1 base, leaving 7 bases between the germline ends. Per germline, CDR1 SGHAT and CDR2 FQDESV (reference sequence). The CDR3 spells CASSPAGTDTQYF. The CDR3 region has the DNA TGTGCCAGCAGCCCCGCGGGCACAGATACGCAGTATTTT.

The chain combines TRBV23-1 with TRBJ2-2, with a tentative D call TRBD1 (5 bases). TRBV23-1 qualifies as an ORF whose function is uncertain. This CDR3 has 16 amino acids. V was trimmed by 4 bases and J by 5 bases, leaving 17 bases between them. The CDR3 region is CASSPLKGPVTGELFF. CDR3 bases: TGCGCCAGCAGTCCCCTCAAGGGGCCGGTAACCGGGGAGCTGTTTTTT.

A single count supports this clone. The J gene is TRBJ2-3, the V gene TRBV6-5; 9 bases are shared with TRBD2. Germline V gene lookup returns CDR1 MNHEY and CDR2 SVGAGI. The CDR3 is 15 amino acids. Trimming removed 5 bases from V and 2 bases from J; junction bases left unmatched: 5. CDR3 loop: CASSILAGVTDTQYF. The CDR3 bases are TGTGCCAGCAGTATATTAGCGGGGGTCACAGATACGCAGTATTTT.

The chain joins TRBV5-4 to TRBJ1-1; D is ambiguous. The CDR3 has 12 residues. Germline V lookup: CDR1 SGHNT, CDR2 YYREEE (reference sequence). Deletions cut 0 bases from V and 3 bases from J, with 3 bases between. CDR3 DNA sequence: TGTGCCAGCAGCTTGGACTACACTGAAGCTTTCTTT. Amino acid sequence: CASSLDYTEAFF.

V and J are TRBV19 and TRBJ2-2; weak D call: TRBD2 (5 bases). The CDR3 loop spans 11 amino acids. V lost 10 bases to trimming and J lost 8 bases, with 11 bases between them. Germline V lookup: CDR1 LNHDA, CDR2 SQIVND (reference sequence). CDR3 DNA: TGTGCCACCAAGGAGGAGGGGGAGCTGTTTTTT. It yields the protein CATKEEGELFF.

The rearrangement uses TRBV5-6 and TRBJ2-7, with a possible D match to TRBD2 (6 bases). The length of the CDR3 is 14 residues. Looked up from germline, CDR1 is SGHDT and CDR2 is YYEEEE. With 4 bases removed from V and 4 bases from J, the gap between germline ends came to 15 bases. The CDR3 DNA sequence: TGTGCCAGCAGCAAGCCGGGACTCCTATACGAGCAGTACTTC. Translated: CASSKPGLLYEQYF.

The chain has TRBV2 and TRBJ1-2; no reliable D call. The CDR3 length is 13 residues. The germline V gene encodes CDR1 SNHLY and CDR2 FYNNEI. Between the trimmed V and J ends, which lost 5 bases and 2 bases, there was a span of 9 bases. This chain's CDR3 is CASSLDSNYGYTF. In DNA, the CDR3 is TGTGCCAGCAGTCTGGACTCAAACTATGGCTACACCTTC.

In this sample, this clone turned up once. The rearrangement uses TRBV9 and TRBJ2-3; D is possibly TRBD1 (6 bases). Germline CDR1 is SGDLS and CDR2 is YYNGEE. This CDR3 spans 14 amino acids. Trimming pared 4 bases from V and 2 bases from J, leaving 11 bases between. CDR3 amino acids: CASSPRTDTDTQYF. The CDR3 nucleotides read TGTGCCAGCAGCCCCCGGACAGACACAGATACGCAGTATTTT.

The V call is TRBV2, the J call TRBJ1-2; D may be TRBD1 (5 bases). V gave up 6 bases and J gave up 8 bases, with 13 bases separating them. Germline V lookup: CDR1 SNHLY, CDR2 FYNNEI. The CDR3 runs to 12 residues. In DNA form, the CDR3 reads TGTGCCAGCAGGATCAGGGCGACGGGCTACACCTTC. Translation: CASRIRATGYTF.

The chain carries TRBV29-1 and TRBJ2-7; 7 bases match TRBD1. The CDR3 sequence is 12 residues long. Germline V lookup: CDR1 SQVTM, CDR2 ANQGSEA. Losses at the gene ends were 7 bases for V and 5 bases for J; bases not matched to a gene: 8. The CDR3 bases are TGCAGCGCCACCCGACAGGGCCACGAGCAGTACTTC. The encoded protein is CSATRQGHEQYF.

This clone was observed a few times. The rearrangement uses TRBV19 and TRBJ1-2; TRBD1 matches at 7 bases. The CDR3 covers 17 residues. The germline V gene has CDR1 LNHDA and CDR2 SQIVND (reference sequence). J lost 4 bases, V lost 3 bases, and 14 bases had no gene match. The CDR3 loop reads CASSIGDRASKVYGYTF. The CDR3 DNA is TGTGCCAGTAGTATCGGAGACAGGGCATCGAAGGTCTATGGCTACACCTTC.

The V gene is TRBV19, the J gene TRBJ2-1; 8 bases line up with TRBD2. Germline assignment: CDR1 LNHDA and CDR2 SQIVND (reference sequence). Unmatched junction bases numbered 3, after V lost 4 bases and J lost 1 base. CDR3 length: 15 amino acids. This chain's CDR3 is CASSRVAGSYNEQFF. The CDR3 region has the DNA TGTGCCAGTAGTAGGGTAGCGGGGTCCTACAATGAGCAGTTCTTC.

The chain uses TRBV7-8 and TRBJ2-7, with D perhaps TRBD2 (5 bases). The CDR3 extends over 13 amino acids. Trimming took off 1 base at V and 3 bases at J, with 7 bases between the two ends. The germline gives CDR1 SGHVS, CDR2 FQNEAQ. The CDR3 coding sequence is TGTGCCAGCAGCTTAGACGGGGTCTACGAGCAGTACTTC. Protein product: CASSLDGVYEQYF.

The chain combines TRBV2 with TRBJ2-7; D is unclear. With 4 bases removed from V and 1 base from J, the gap between germline ends came to 2 bases. There are 11 residues in the CDR3. In germline, CDR1 is SNHLY, CDR2 FYNNEI. Written as DNA, the CDR3 is TGTGCCAGCAGTGCGTCCTACGAGCAGTACTTC. It translates to CASSASYEQYF.

This clone was recorded only once. The chain has TRBV7-2 and TRBJ2-1, with 12 bases matching TRBD2. CDR1 and CDR2 from the germline V gene are SGHTA and FQGNSA. V lost 2 bases to trimming and J lost 6 bases; unmatched junction nucleotides: 11. This CDR3 region has 18 residues. DNA of the CDR3: TGTGCCAGCAGCTTATTGTCCCTAGCGGGGGGGTTTGGCAATGAGCAGTTCTTC. This translates into CASSLLSLAGGFGNEQFF.

The chain carries TRBV7-2 and TRBJ2-5; D ambiguous. CDR3 length: 13 residues. Trimming left V 3 bases short and J 1 base short, with 6 bases between. Germline V gene lookup returns CDR1 SGHTA and CDR2 FQGNSA. The CDR3 nucleotides read TGTGCCAGCAGCTTCTATTCCCAAGAGACCCAGTACTTC. This sequence encodes CASSFYSQETQYF.